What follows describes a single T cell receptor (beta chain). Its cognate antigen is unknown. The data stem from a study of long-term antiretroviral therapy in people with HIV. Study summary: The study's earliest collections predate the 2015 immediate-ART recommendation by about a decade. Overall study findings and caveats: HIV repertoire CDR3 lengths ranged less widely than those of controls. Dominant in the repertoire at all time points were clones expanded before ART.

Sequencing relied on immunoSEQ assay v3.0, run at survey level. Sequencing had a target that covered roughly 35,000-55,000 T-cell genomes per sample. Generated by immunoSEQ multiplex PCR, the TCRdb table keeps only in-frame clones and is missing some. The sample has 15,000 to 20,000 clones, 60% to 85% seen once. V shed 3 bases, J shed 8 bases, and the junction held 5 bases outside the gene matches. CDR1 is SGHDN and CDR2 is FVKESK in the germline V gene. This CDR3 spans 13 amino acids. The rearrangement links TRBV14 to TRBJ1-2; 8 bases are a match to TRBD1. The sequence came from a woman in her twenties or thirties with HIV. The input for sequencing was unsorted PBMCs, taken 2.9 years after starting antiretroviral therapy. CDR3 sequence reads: CASSQGQDWGYTF. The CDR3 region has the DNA TGTGCCAGCAGCCAGGGACAGGACTGGGGCTACACCTTC. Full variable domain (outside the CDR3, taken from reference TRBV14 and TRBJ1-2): EAGVTQFPSHSVIEKGQTVTLRCDPISGHDNLYWYRRVMGKEIKFLLHFVKESKQDESGMPNNRFLAERTGGTYSTLKVQPAELEDSGVYFCASSQGQDWGYTFGSGTRLTVV.